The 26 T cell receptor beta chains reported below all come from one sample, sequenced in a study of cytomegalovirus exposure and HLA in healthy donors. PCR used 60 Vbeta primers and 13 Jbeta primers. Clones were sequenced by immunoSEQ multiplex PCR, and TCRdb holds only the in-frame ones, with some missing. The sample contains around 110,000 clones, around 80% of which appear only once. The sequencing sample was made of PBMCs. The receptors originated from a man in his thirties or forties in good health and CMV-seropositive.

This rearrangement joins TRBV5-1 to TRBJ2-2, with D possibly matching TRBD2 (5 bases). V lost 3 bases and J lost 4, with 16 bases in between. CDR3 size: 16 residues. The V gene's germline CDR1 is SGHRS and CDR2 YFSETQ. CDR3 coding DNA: TGCGCCAGCAGCTCTGGGCCCCTGGAGGCCACCGGGGAGCTGTTTTTT. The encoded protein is CASSSGPLEATGELFF.

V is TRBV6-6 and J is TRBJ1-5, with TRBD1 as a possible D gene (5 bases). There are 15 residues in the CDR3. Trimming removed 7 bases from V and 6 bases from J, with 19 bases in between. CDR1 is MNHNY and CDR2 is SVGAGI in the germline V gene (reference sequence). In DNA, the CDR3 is TGTGCCAGCACCTCCGGGAGGGGAACAAGTCAGCCCCAGCATTTT. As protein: CASTSGRGTSQPQHF.

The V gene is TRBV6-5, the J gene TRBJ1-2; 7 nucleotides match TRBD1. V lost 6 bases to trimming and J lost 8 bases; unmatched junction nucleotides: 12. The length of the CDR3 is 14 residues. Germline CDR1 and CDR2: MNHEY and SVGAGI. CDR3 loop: CASSQTGSYSGYTF. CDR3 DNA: TGTGCCAGCAGCCAGACAGGGTCGTATAGCGGCTACACCTTC.

CDR3 region: CASSQDISYPNEQFF. In DNA form, the CDR3 reads TGTGCCAGCAGCCAAGATATCTCCTACCCCAATGAGCAGTTCTTC. This rearrangement joins TRBV14 to TRBJ2-1; D uncertain. From germline, CDR1 is SGHDN and CDR2 FVKESK. Trimming left V 0 bases short and J 6 bases short, with 12 bases between. CDR3 size: 15 residues.

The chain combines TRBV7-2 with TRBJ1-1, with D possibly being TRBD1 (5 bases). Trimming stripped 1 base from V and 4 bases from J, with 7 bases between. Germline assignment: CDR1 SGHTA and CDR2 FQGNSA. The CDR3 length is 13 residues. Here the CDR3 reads CASSLVTGTEAFF. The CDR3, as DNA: TGTGCCAGCAGCTTAGTAACAGGCACTGAAGCTTTCTTT.

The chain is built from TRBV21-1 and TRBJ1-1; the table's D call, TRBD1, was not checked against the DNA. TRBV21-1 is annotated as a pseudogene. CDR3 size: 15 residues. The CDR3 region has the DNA TGTGCCAGCAGCAAAGTGAGGCAGCAGGAGCAGGGAGCTTTCTTT. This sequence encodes CASSKVRQQEQGAFF.

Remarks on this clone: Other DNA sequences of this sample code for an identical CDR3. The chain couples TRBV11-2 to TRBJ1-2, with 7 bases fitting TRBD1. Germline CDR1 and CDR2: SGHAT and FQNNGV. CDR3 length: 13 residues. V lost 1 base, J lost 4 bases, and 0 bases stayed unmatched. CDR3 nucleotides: TGTGCCAGCAGCTTAGGACAGGGCTATGGCTACACCTTC. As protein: CASSLGQGYGYTF.

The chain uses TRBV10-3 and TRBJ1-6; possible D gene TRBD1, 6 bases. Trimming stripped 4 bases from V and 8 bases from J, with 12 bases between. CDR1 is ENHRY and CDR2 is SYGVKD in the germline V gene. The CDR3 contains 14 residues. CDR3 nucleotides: TGTGCCATCAGTGTCACGGACAGAGATTCACCCCTCCACTTT. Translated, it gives CAISVTDRDSPLHF.

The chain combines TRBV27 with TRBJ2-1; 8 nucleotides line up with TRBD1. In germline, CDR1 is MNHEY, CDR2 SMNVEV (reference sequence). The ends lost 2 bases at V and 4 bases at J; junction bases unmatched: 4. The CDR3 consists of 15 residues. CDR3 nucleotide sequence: TGTGCCAGCAGTTTAGGCTGGACAGGGTACAATGAGCAGTTCTTC. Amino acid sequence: CASSLGWTGYNEQFF.

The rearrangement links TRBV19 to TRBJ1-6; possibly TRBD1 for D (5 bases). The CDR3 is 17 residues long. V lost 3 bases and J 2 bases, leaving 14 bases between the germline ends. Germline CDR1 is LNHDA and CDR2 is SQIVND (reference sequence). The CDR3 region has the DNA TGTGCCAGTAGTATTTCTTCGGGGGAAGCCTATAATTCACCCCTCCACTTT. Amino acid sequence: CASSISSGEAYNSPLHF.

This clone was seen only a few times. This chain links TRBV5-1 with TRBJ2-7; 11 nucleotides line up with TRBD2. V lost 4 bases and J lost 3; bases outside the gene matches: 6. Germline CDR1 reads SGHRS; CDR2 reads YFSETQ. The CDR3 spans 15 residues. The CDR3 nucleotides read TGCGCCAGCAGCCTAGGGACTAGCGGAGTCTACGAGCAGTACTTC. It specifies CASSLGTSGVYEQYF.

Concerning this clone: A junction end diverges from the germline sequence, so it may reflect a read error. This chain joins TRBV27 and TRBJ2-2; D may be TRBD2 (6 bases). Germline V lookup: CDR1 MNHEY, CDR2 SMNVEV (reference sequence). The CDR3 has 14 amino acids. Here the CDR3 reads CASSLSPWNGGLFF. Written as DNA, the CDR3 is TGTGCCAGCAGTTTATCCCCCTGGAACGGGGGGCTGTTTTTT.

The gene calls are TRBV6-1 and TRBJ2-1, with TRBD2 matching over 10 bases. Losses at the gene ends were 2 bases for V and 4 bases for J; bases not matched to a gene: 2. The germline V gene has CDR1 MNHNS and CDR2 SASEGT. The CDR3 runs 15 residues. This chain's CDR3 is CASSESSGSYNEQFF. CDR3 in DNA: TGTGCCAGCAGTGAATCTAGCGGGAGTTACAATGAGCAGTTCTTC.

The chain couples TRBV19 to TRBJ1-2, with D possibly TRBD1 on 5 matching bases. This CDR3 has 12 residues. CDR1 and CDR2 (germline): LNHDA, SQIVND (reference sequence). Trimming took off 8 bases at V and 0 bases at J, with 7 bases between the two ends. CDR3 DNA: TGTGCCAGTCTGGGGCCTAACTATGGCTACACCTTC. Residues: CASLGPNYGYTF.

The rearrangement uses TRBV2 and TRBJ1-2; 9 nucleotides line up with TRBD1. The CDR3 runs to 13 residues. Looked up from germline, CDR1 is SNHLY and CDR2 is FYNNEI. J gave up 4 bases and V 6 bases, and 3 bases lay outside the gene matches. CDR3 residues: CASRDRGPYGYTF. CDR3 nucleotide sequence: TGTGCCAGCAGGGACAGGGGACCCTATGGCTACACCTTC.

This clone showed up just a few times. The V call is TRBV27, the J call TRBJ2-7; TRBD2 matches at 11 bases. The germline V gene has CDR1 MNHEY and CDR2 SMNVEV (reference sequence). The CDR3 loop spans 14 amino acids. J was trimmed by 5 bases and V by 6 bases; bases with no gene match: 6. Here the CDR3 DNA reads TGTGCCAGCAGCCTCCGACTAGCGGGGAACGAGCAGTACTTC. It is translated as CASSLRLAGNEQYF.

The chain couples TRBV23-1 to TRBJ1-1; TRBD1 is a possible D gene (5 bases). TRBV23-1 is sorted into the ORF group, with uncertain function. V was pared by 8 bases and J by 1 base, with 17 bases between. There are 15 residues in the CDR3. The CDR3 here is CASPWGGSRNTEAFF. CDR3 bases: TGCGCCAGCCCCTGGGGGGGATCGAGGAACACTGAAGCTTTCTTT.

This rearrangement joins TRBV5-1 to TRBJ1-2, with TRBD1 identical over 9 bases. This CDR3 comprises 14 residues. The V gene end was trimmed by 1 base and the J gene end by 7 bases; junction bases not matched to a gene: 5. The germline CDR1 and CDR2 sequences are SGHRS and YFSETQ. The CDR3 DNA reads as TGCGCCAGCAGCTTGCCGGGACAGGGCTTTGGCTACACCTTC. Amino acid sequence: CASSLPGQGFGYTF.

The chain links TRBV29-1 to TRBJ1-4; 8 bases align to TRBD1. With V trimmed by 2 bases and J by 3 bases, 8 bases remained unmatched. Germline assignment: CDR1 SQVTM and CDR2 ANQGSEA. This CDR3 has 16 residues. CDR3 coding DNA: TGCAGCGTTGAATCCCCAGGGGGCGACGCTAATGAAAAACTGTTTTTT. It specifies CSVESPGGDANEKLFF.

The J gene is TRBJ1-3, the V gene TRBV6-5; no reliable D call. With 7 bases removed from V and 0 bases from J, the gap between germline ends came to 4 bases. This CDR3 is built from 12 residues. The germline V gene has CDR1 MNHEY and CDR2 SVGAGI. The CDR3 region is CASTSSGNTIYF. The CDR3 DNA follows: TGTGCCAGCACTTCCTCTGGAAACACCATATATTTT.

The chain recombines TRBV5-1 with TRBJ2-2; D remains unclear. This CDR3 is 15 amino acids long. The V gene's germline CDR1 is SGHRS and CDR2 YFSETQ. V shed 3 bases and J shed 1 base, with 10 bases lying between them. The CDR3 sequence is CASSWPPGNTGELFF. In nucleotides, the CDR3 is TGCGCCAGCAGCTGGCCCCCAGGGAACACCGGGGAGCTGTTTTTT.

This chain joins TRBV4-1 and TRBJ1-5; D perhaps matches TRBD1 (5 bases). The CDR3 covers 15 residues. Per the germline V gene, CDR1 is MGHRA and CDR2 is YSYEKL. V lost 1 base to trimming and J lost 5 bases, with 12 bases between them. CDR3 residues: CASSQAGRTDQPQHF. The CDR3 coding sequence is TGCGCCAGCAGCCAAGCAGGGAGGACGGATCAGCCCCAGCATTTT.

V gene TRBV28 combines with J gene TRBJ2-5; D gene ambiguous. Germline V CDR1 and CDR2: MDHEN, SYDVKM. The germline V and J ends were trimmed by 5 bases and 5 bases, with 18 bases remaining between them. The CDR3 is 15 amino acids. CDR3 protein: CASSPSLGQYETQYF. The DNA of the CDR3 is TGTGCCAGCAGTCCGTCCCTGGGCCAGTATGAGACCCAGTACTTC.

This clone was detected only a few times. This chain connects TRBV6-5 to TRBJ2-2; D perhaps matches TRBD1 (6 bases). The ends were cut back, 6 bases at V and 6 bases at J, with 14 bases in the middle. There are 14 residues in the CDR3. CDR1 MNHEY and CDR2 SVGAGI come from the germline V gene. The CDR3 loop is CASSPSTGPGELFF. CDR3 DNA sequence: TGTGCCAGCAGCCCTAGCACAGGGCCCGGGGAGCTGTTTTTT.

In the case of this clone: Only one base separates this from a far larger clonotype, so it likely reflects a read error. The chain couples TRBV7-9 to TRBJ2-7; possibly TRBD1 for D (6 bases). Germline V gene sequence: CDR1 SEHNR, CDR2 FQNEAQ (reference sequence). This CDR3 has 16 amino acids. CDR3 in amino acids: CASSLEYGTNPYEQHF. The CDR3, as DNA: TGTGCCAGCAGCTTAGAGTACGGGACAAACCCCTACGAGCAGCACTTC.

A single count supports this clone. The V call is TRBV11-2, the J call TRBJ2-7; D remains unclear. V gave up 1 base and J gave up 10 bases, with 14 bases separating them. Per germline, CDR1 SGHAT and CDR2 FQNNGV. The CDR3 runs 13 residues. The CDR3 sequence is CASSLAFPSTQYF. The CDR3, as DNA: TGTGCCAGCAGCTTAGCTTTCCCGAGTACTCAGTACTTC.